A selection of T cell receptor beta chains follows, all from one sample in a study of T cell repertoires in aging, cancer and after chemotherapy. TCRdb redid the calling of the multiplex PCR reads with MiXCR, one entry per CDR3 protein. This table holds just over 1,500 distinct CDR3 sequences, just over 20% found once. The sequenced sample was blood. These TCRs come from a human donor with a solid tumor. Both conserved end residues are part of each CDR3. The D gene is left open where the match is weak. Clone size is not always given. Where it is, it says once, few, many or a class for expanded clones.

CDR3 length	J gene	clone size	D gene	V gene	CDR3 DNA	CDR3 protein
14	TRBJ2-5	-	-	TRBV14	TGTGCCAGCAGCCAAGCCGGGGCGTTGGGGACCCAGTACTTC	CASSQAGALGTQYF
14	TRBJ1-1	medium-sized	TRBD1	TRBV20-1	TGCAGTGCTAGATTCAGGGACAGAAACACTGAAGCTTTCTTT	CSARFRDRNTEAFF
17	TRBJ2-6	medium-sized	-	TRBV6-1	TGTGCCAGCAGTGCCCGGACAGGGACTACTGGGGCCAACGTCCTGACTTTC	CASSARTGTTGANVLTF
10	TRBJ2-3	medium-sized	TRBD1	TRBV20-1	TGCAGTGCGTCGGGACAGCCGCAGTATTTT	CSASGQPQYF
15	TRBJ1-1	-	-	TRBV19	TGTGCCAGTAGTGGTCCGACAGCAAGTGATTATGAAGCTTTCTTT	CASSGPTASDYEAFF
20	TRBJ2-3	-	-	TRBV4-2	TGCGCCAACAGCCAAGATTGGGCCGGGGGCAGTCCGACGGTTGCAGATACGCAGTATTTT	CANSQDWAGGSPTVADTQYF
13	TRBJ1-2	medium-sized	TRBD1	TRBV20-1	TGCAGTGCTAGTTTGGACAGGGATGATGGCTACACCTTC	CSASLDRDDGYTF
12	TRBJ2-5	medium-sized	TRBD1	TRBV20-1	TGCAGTGCGCCCGGGACAGAAGAGACCCAGTACTTC	CSAPGTEETQYF
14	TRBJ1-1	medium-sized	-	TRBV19	TGTGCCAGTAGATCCCTGCGGGGGAACACTGAAGCTTTCTTT	CASRSLRGNTEAFF
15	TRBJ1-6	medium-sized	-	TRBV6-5	TGTGCCAGCAGTGCACGACAGGAAGGGAATTCACCCCTCCACTTT	CASSARQEGNSPLHF
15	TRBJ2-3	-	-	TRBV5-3	TGCGCCAGCAGCCCCGGACACACTAGCACAGATAAGCAGTATTTT	CASSPGHTSTDKQYF
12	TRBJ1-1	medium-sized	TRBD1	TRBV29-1	TGCAGCGAAAAACTACAGGGGGCTGAAGCTTTCTTT	CSEKLQGAEAFF
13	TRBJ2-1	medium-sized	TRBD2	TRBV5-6	TGTGCCAGCAGTCCTATAGCGGGCAATGAGCAGTTCTTC	CASSPIAGNEQFF
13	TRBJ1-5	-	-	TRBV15	TGTGCCACCAGCAACGTCGGGGGGGAGCCCCAGCATTTT	CATSNVGGEPQHF
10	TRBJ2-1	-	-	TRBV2	TGTGCCAGCACGTACAATGAGCAGTTCTTC	CASTYNEQFF
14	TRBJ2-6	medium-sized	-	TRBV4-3	TGCGCCAGCGGAGGGGGATCTGGGGCCAACGTCCTGACTTTC	CASGGGSGANVLTF
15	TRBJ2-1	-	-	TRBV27	TGTGCCAGCAGTTACCTTGCCGGATTCTACAATGAGCAGTTCTTC	CASSYLAGFYNEQFF
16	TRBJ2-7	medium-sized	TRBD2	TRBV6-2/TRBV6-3	TGTGCCAGCATCCAGACAATTCCGACTAGCTGGTACGAGCAGTACTTC	CASIQTIPTSWYEQYF
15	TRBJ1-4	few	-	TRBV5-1	TGCGCCAGCAGCTTGGTTACCACAACTAATGAAAAACTGTTTTTT	CASSLVTTTNEKLFF
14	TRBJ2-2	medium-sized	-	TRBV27	TGTGCCAGCAGTTTAAGTCGGTCCTCCGGGGAGCTGTTTTTT	CASSLSRSSGELFF
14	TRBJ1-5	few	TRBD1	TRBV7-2	TGTGCCAGCAGCTCAGGGGGCTTCAATCAGCCCCAGCATTTT	CASSSGGFNQPQHF
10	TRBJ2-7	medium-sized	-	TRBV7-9	TGTGCCAGCGGCCTCTTGGAGCAGTACTTC	CASGLLEQYF
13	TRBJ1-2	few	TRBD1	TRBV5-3	TGTGCCAGCAGCCCGACAGGGGGCGAGGGGCGCACCTTC	CASSPTGGEGRTF
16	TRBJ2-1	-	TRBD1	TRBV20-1	TGCAGTGCCCGAGGATGGGGACAGGGCCCGGTTGATGAGCAGTTCTTC	CSARGWGQGPVDEQFF
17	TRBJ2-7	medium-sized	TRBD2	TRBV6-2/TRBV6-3	TGTGCCAGCAGTTACCAGCTAGCGGGAGGGCCTGCGTACGAGCAGTACTTC	CASSYQLAGGPAYEQYF
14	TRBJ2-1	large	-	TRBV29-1	TGCAGCGGCCAGGTTGGTGGGAGGAGTAATGAGCAGTTCTTC	CSGQVGGRSNEQFF
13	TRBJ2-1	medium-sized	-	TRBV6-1	-	CASGTWGQGSEFF
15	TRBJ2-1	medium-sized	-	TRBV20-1	TGCAGTGCTAGAGAAGCGGGTTATCCCTACAATGAGCAGTTCTTC	CSAREAGYPYNEQFF
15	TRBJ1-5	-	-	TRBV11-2	TGTGCCAGCAGCTTAGAAGGCGGCGCGGGTCAGCCCCAGCATTTT	CASSLEGGAGQPQHF
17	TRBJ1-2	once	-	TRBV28	TGTGCCAGCAGTCGGGGTTTCTCGCGGGACCAAAGTAGGGGCTACACCTTC	CASSRGFSRDQSRGYTF
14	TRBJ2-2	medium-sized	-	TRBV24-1	TGTGCCACCAGTGATTTAAGGGAAACCGGGGAGCTGTTTTTT	CATSDLRETGELFF
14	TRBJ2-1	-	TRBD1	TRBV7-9	TGTGCCAGCGACCGGGACAGGGTGTCCGGTGAGCAGTTCTTC	CASDRDRVSGEQFF
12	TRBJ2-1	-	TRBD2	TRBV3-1	TGTGCCAGCAGCCAAGGTCGGGGCGGGGGGTTCTTC	CASSQGRGGGFF
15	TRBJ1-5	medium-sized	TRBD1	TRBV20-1	TGCAGTGCTTCTACAGGGGGCAGGGGCAATCAGCCCCAGCATTTT	CSASTGGRGNQPQHF
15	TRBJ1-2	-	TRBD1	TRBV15	TGTGCCACCAGCAGAGATAGGGCAGGGACAGAAGGCTACACCTTC	CATSRDRAGTEGYTF
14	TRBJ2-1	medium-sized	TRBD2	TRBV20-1	TGCAGTGCTAGAGTACTAGCGGAAAGGGATGAGCAGTTCTTC	CSARVLAERDEQFF